The 18 T cell receptor beta chains reported below all come from one sample, sequenced in a study of early T cells in non-severe SARS-CoV-2 infection. TCRdb itself ran the 5' RACE reads through MiXCR, one entry per CDR3 protein. The sample includes about 44,000 distinct CDR3 sequences, around 6.1% seen only once; the top ten take 20%. The sample in question was whole blood, obtained at baseline. The receptor source for this set is an adult who was a healthcare worker with PCR-confirmed SARS-CoV-2 infection or an uninfected control (not recorded which).

This clonotype was seen more than once but under ten times. The CDR3 DNA reads as TGTGCCAGCAGCCCTAGACAGACTAACTATGGCTACACCTTC. It translates to CASSPRQTNYGYTF. The chain uses TRBV7-9 and TRBJ1-2; D may be TRBD1 (5 bases). The CDR3 spans 14 residues. In germline, CDR1 is SEHNR, CDR2 FQNEAQ (reference sequence). Trimming left V 5 bases short and J 0 bases short, with 10 bases between.

This clonotype has at least ten counts. The V and J genes are TRBV4-1 and TRBJ2-2, with 11 bases matching TRBD2. V dropped 8 bases and J dropped 6; count of bases not matched to a gene: 11. The CDR3 contains 16 residues. The germline V gene encodes CDR1 MGHRA and CDR2 YSYEKL. Here the CDR3 DNA reads TGCGCCAGCTCCCTAGGGGGACTAGCGGCACCCGGGGAGCTGTTTTTT. Translation: CASSLGGLAAPGELFF.

The V gene is TRBV7-9, the J gene TRBJ1-5; tentatively, D is TRBD1 (5 bases). Trimming pared 2 bases from V and 2 bases from J, leaving 13 bases between. Germline values: CDR1 SEHNR, CDR2 FQNEAQ (reference sequence). The CDR3 contains 16 residues. CDR3: CASSLTGVSGNQPQHF. CDR3 bases: TGTGCCAGCAGCTTAACGGGGGTTTCGGGCAATCAGCCCCAGCATTTT.

This clonotype has a count of ten or more. The chain couples TRBV11-2 to TRBJ1-1; D unclear. Trimming shortened V by 4 bases and J by 1 base, and 19 bases separated the two germline ends. The CDR3 loop spans 17 amino acids. Germline lookup yields CDR1 SGHAT and CDR2 FQNNGV. CDR3 sequence: CASSSLGLLRRNTEAFF. CDR3 DNA sequence: TGTGCCAGCAGCTCCCTAGGGCTCCTAAGGAGGAACACTGAAGCTTTCTTT.

In its sample, this clonotype was seen many times. A read error may account for a junction end that differs from germline. V usage is TRBV7-7 and J usage is TRBJ2-5; tentative D call: TRBD2 (5 bases). Germline V gene lookup returns CDR1 SSHAT and CDR2 FNYEAQ (reference sequence). The CDR3 runs to 14 residues. CDR3 in amino acids: CASSLAHAAETQYF. CDR3 nucleotide sequence: TGTGCTAGCAGCTTAGCGCATGCGGCGGAGACCCAGTACTTC. Full variable domain (remainder filled in from reference TRBV7-7 and TRBJ2-5): GAGVSQSPRYKVTKRGQDVTLRCDPISSHATLYWYQQALGQGPEFLTYFNYEAQPDKSGLPSDRFSAERPEGSISTLTIQRTEQRDSAMYRCASSLAHAAETQYFGPGTRLLVL.

This clonotype was detected ten times or more. The gene calls are TRBV7-9 and TRBJ2-5, with 7 bases aligning to TRBD2. Germline CDR1 is SEHNR and CDR2 is FQNEAQ (reference sequence). This CDR3 contains 16 residues. V dropped 2 bases and J dropped 2; count of bases not matched to a gene: 8. As DNA, the CDR3 is TGTGCCAGCAGCTTATGGGCGGGGGAGACACAAGAGACCCAGTACTTC. Protein sequence: CASSLWAGETQETQYF.

The rearrangement uses TRBV11-2 and TRBJ2-1; perhaps TRBD2 as D (6 bases). Trimming removed 2 bases from V and 4 bases from J, with 12 bases in between. Germline lookup yields CDR1 SGHAT and CDR2 FQNNGV. The CDR3 loop spans 15 amino acids. The CDR3 coding sequence is TGTGCCAGCAGCTTATCTAGCGCCCCTTACAATGAGCAGTTCTTC. This translates into CASSLSSAPYNEQFF.

Many counts were recorded for this clonotype. This sequence joins TRBV4-1 and TRBJ2-1; TRBD2 agrees at 8 bases. With 2 bases clipped from V and 4 bases from J, the junction kept 4 bases outside the gene matches. CDR3 length equals 15 residues. Germline loops: CDR1 MGHRA, CDR2 YSYEKL. In DNA form, the CDR3 reads TGCGCCAGCAGCCAACCAACTAGCGGATACAATGAGCAGTTCTTC. Its protein is CASSQPTSGYNEQFF.

This clonotype was seen repeatedly, ten times or more. CDR3 DNA sequence: TGTGCCTGGATGACGGGACAGGGGGGTGAAAAACTGTTTTTT. Translation: CAWMTGQGGEKLFF. The genes are TRBV30 and TRBJ1-4; the match to TRBD1 covers 11 bases. CDR1 is GTSNPN, CDR2 SVGIG, per germline (reference sequence). This CDR3 contains 14 residues. V trimming: 4 bases; J trimming: 7 bases; junction bases outside the gene matches: 5.

This clonotype was detected only a few times. The chain combines TRBV7-2 with TRBJ1-2; the D gene is possibly TRBD1 (6 bases). CDR3 length equals 13 residues. Trimming took off 3 bases at V and 6 bases at J, with 11 bases between the two ends. Germline CDR1 reads SGHTA; CDR2 reads FQGNSA. The CDR3 sequence is CASSFSGANGYTF. CDR3 coding DNA: TGTGCCAGCAGCTTTTCGGGGGCGAATGGCTACACCTTC.

This clonotype occurred a few times. V and J are TRBV2 and TRBJ2-7; 12 bases are a match to TRBD1. The CDR3 has 13 amino acids. The J segment lost 2 bases and the V segment lost 11 bases, leaving 4 bases of the junction unmatched. Looked up from germline, CDR1 is SNHLY and CDR2 is FYNNEI. CDR3 nucleotides: TGTGCCGGGGACAGGGGGCGACCCTACGAGCAGTACTTC. This translates into CAGDRGRPYEQYF. Full variable domain (missing parts from reference TRBV2 and TRBJ2-7): EPEVTQTPSHQVTQMGQEVILRCVPISNHLYFYWYRQILGQKVEFLVSFYNNEISEKSEIFDDQFSVERPDGSNFTLKIRSTKLEDSAMYFCAGDRGRPYEQYFGPGTRLTVT.

V is TRBV4-3 and J is TRBJ1-4, with D maybe TRBD1 (5 bases). Trimming pared 0 bases from V and 7 bases from J, leaving 12 bases between. Germline V lookup: CDR1 LGHNA, CDR2 YSLEER. CDR3 size: 15 residues. CDR3 in amino acids: CASSQEGEKTEKLFF. The CDR3 coding sequence is TGCGCCAGCAGCCAAGAAGGGGAAAAGACTGAAAAACTGTTTTTT.

V gene TRBV6-2 or TRBV6-3 combines with J gene TRBJ2-7; TRBD2 matches at 10 bases. Germline values: CDR1 MNHEY, CDR2 SVGEGT. This CDR3 has 13 residues. V lost 7 bases, J lost 7 bases, and 7 bases stayed unmatched. For the CDR3, the DNA is TGTGCCAGCACCGCAGCGGGGGGGGTTGAGCAGTACTTC. Its protein product is CASTAAGGVEQYF.

This clonotype was counted many times. The chain recombines TRBV11-2 with TRBJ2-1; D unresolved. This CDR3 has 10 residues. The V gene's germline CDR1 is SGHAT and CDR2 FQNNGV. CDR3: CASSYNEQFF. The DNA of the CDR3 is TGTGCGAGCTCCTACAATGAGCAGTTCTTC.

This clonotype was seen ten or more times. The J gene is TRBJ1-4, the V gene TRBV7-6; 9 bases match TRBD1. The trim removed 4 bases at V and 8 bases at J, leaving 11 bases unmatched. This CDR3 is 16 amino acids long. Per germline, CDR1 SGHVS and CDR2 FNYEAQ. The CDR3 loop reads CASSSRAGTGKEKLFF. Here the CDR3 DNA reads TGTGCCAGCAGCTCTCGAGCCGGGACAGGGAAAGAAAAACTGTTTTTT. The variable domain in full, completed from reference TRBV7-6 and TRBJ1-4, reads GAGVSQSPRYKVTKRGQDVALRCDPISGHVSLYWYRQALGQGPEFLTYFNYEAQQDKSGLPNDRFSAERPEGSISTLTIQRTEQRDSAMYRCASSSRAGTGKEKLFFGSGTQLSVL.

This chain connects TRBV20-1 to TRBJ2-5; maybe TRBD2 (7 bases). V gave up 6 bases and J gave up 2 bases, with 19 bases separating them. CDR1 and CDR2 (germline): DFQATT, SNEGSKA (reference sequence). This CDR3 spans 15 amino acids. CDR3: CSATRAGARQETQYF. The CDR3, as DNA: TGCAGTGCCACTCGCGCGGGGGCTAGACAAGAGACCCAGTACTTC.

This clonotype was recorded at least ten times. The CDR3 reads CASSLYRAGGELFF. The CDR3 nucleotides are TGTGCCAGCAGTTTGTACAGGGCCGGCGGGGAGCTGTTTTTT. The chain couples TRBV27 to TRBJ2-2; possible D gene TRBD1, 6 bases. The germline gives CDR1 MNHEY, CDR2 SMNVEV (reference sequence). The CDR3 contains 14 residues. Trimming stripped 3 bases from V and 7 bases from J, with 12 bases between.

Only a few counts were recorded for this clonotype. The V and J genes are TRBV7-2 and TRBJ2-5, with TRBD2 matching over 7 bases. Per the germline V gene, CDR1 is SGHTA and CDR2 is FQGNSA. The CDR3 has 16 residues. With V trimmed by 0 bases and J by 4 bases, 8 bases remained unmatched. As DNA, the CDR3 is TGTGCCAGCAGCTTAGCCCGACTAGCACGGGGAGAGACCCAGTACTTC. Protein sequence: CASSLARLARGETQYF.